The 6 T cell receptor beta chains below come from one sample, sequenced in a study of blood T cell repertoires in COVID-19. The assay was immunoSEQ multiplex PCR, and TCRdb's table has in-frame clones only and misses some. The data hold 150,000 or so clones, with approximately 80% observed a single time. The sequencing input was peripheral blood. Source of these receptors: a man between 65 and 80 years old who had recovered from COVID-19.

In DNA, the CDR3 is TGCAGTGCTAGTTCATCCGGGGCCTACGAGCAGTACTTC. Its protein product is CSASSSGAYEQYF. This rearrangement joins TRBV20-1 to TRBJ2-7, with TRBD2 as a possible D gene (5 bases). The CDR3 has 13 residues. Germline values: CDR1 DFQATT, CDR2 SNEGSKA (reference sequence). V gave up 3 bases and J gave up 2 bases, with 11 bases separating them.

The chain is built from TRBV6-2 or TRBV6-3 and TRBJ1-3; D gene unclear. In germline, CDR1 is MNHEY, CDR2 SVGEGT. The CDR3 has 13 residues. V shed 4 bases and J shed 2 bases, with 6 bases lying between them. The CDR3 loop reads CASSSGAGNTIYF. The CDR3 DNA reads TGTGCCAGCAGTTCCGGGGCTGGAAACACCATATATTTT.

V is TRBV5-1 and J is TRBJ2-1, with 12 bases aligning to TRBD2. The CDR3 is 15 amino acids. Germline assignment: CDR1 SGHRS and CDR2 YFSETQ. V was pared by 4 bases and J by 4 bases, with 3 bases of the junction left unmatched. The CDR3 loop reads CASSLGTSGYNEQFF. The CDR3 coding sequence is TGCGCCAGCAGCCTAGGGACTAGCGGGTACAATGAGCAGTTCTTC.

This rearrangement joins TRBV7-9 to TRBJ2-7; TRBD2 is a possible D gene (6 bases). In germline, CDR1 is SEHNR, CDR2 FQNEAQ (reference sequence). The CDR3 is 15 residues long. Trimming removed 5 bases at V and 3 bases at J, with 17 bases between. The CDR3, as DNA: TGTGCCAGCAGCCCTATGGCGGGGCCGGACTACGAGCAGTACTTC. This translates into CASSPMAGPDYEQYF.

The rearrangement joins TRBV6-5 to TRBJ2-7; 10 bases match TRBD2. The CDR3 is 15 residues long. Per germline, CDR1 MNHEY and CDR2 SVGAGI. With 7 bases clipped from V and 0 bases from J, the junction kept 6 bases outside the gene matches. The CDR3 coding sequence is TGTGCCAGCATTTTAGCGGGAGGTAGCTCCTACGAGCAGTACTTC. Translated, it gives CASILAGGSSYEQYF.

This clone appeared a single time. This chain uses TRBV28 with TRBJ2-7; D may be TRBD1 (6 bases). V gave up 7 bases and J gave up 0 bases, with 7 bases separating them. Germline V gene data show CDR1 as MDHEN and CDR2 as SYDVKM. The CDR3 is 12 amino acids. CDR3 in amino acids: CASNRDSYEQYF. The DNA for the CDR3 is TGTGCCAGCAACAGGGACTCCTACGAGCAGTACTTC.